This passage covers 10 T cell receptor beta chains from one sample sequenced in a study of T cell changes during pregnancy in multiple sclerosis. Data came from immunoSEQ multiplex PCR; TCRdb stores just in-frame clones and leaves some out. Here the sample spans around 30,000 clones, approximately 90% being singletons. The sequencing used CD8+ T cells from peripheral blood mononuclear cells, collected in the third trimester of pregnancy. Receptors were obtained from a female donor with multiple sclerosis, enrolled in a pregnancy study.

This chain connects TRBV10-3 to TRBJ1-1, with D unclear. This CDR3 has 13 amino acids. Trimming stripped 4 bases from V and 0 bases from J, with 6 bases between. Germline assignment: CDR1 ENHRY and CDR2 SYGVKD. CDR3 amino acids: CAISVGMNTEAFF. The CDR3 DNA sequence: TGTGCCATCAGTGTCGGGATGAACACTGAAGCTTTCTTT.

The chain has TRBV19 and TRBJ1-1; no firm D call. The CDR3 sequence is 12 residues long. Trimming shortened V by 1 base and J by 5 bases, and 5 bases separated the two germline ends. Germline values: CDR1 LNHDA, CDR2 SQIVND (reference sequence). The CDR3 sequence: CASSIGTTEAFF. In nucleotides, the CDR3 is TGTGCCAGTAGTATAGGAACAACTGAAGCTTTCTTT.

This clone was recorded a few times. The chain is built from TRBV4-3 and TRBJ1-1; 7 nucleotides agree with TRBD1. The CDR3 totals 18 residues. CDR1 and CDR2 from the germline V gene are LGHNA and YSLEER. The V segment lost 0 bases and the J segment 1 base; nucleotides outside the gene matches: 11. This CDR3 is CASSQEIRDSPGNTEAFF. The CDR3 nucleotides read TGCGCCAGCAGCCAAGAAATCCGGGACAGCCCTGGGAACACTGAAGCTTTCTTT.

The chain couples TRBV15 to TRBJ2-5; 8 positions agree with TRBD1. The germline V gene encodes CDR1 LNHNV and CDR2 YYDKDF (reference sequence). The CDR3 has 16 amino acids. V lost 3 bases to trimming and J lost 1 base; unmatched junction nucleotides: 7. The CDR3 DNA follows: TGTGCCACCAGCAGTAAGGGCAGGGGGCCCCAAGAGACCCAGTACTTC. It is translated as CATSSKGRGPQETQYF.

V gene TRBV7-6 combines with J gene TRBJ2-2; D unclear. The germline gives CDR1 SGHVS, CDR2 FNYEAQ. The CDR3 runs 14 residues. The V end lost 3 bases, the J end lost 0 bases, and 5 bases lay between the germline ends. The CDR3 reads CASSFEPNTGELFF. CDR3 sequence (DNA): TGTGCCAGCAGCTTCGAGCCGAACACCGGGGAGCTGTTTTTT.

CDR3 DNA sequence: TGCGCCAGCAGCCAAGGGACTCGCTGGTCCTACGAGCAGTACTTC. Protein product: CASSQGTRWSYEQYF. The chain joins TRBV4-3 to TRBJ2-7, with D perhaps TRBD2 (5 bases). Germline lookup yields CDR1 LGHNA and CDR2 YSLEER. Trimming removed 1 base from V and 1 base from J, with 11 bases in between. The CDR3 consists of 15 residues.

The chain combines TRBV7-6 with TRBJ2-3; D is perhaps TRBD1 (6 bases). The CDR3 loop spans 13 amino acids. The V end was cut by 6 bases, the J end by 4 bases, with 11 bases between. CDR1 is SGHVS and CDR2 is FNYEAQ in the germline V gene. DNA of the CDR3: TGTGCCAGCAGAAGGGGGTCGGCAGATACGCAGTATTTT. This codes for CASRRGSADTQYF.

The rearrangement uses TRBV5-1 and TRBJ2-7; 10 bases agree with TRBD1. Germline V gene data show CDR1 as SGHRS and CDR2 as YFSETQ. V dropped 2 bases and J dropped 5; count of bases not matched to a gene: 1. This CDR3 contains 13 residues. This CDR3 is CASSFGTGDEQYF. In DNA, the CDR3 is TGCGCCAGCAGCTTCGGGACAGGGGACGAGCAGTACTTC.

The chain carries TRBV7-9 and TRBJ1-5; D ambiguous. CDR1 and CDR2 (germline): SEHNR, FQNEAQ (reference sequence). The CDR3 is 12 amino acids. Trimming stripped 7 bases from V and 1 base from J, with 5 bases between. The CDR3 here is CASTKSNQPQHF. In nucleotides, the CDR3 is TGTGCCAGCACTAAAAGCAATCAGCCCCAGCATTTT.

This clone was seen a handful of times. This chain connects TRBV6-4 to TRBJ2-6, with 8 bases aligning to TRBD2. The V segment lost 4 bases and the J segment 2 bases; nucleotides outside the gene matches: 4. Germline CDR1 reads MRHNA; CDR2 reads SNTAGT. The CDR3 extends over 16 amino acids. CDR3 protein: CASSVDSGAGANVLTF. DNA of the CDR3: TGTGCCAGCAGTGTAGATAGCGGGGCTGGGGCCAACGTCCTGACTTTC.